These T cell receptor beta chains were read from a single sample in a study of cytomegalovirus exposure and HLA in healthy donors. This table comes from immunoSEQ multiplex PCR, and its TCRdb copy is limited to in-frame clones, with some not included. In all, the sample yields tens of thousands of clones. Input material: PBMCs. Every receptor here comes from a young man in good health and CMV-seropositive. Both conserved end residues are part of each CDR3. D genes are given only for firm matches.

V gene,D gene,J gene,CDR3 DNA,CDR3 protein
TRBV18,TRBD2,TRBJ2-3,TGTGCCAGCTCACTAGGACTAGCGGGATTCACAGATACGCAGTATTTT,CASSLGLAGFTDTQYF
TRBV10-3,TRBD1,TRBJ2-6,TGTGCCATCACACCGGGACAGGGATTATCTGGGGCCAACGTCCTGACTTTC,CAITPGQGLSGANVLTF
TRBV30,TRBD1,TRBJ1-1,TGTGCCTGGAGTACGGGGACAGGGGAGGAAGATTTCTTT,CAWSTGTGEEDFF
TRBV4-2,TRBD2,TRBJ2-3,TGTGCCAGCAGCCATGGGACTAGCGGGGTAGATACGCAGTATTTT,CASSHGTSGVDTQYF
TRBV29-1,TRBD2,TRBJ2-1,TGCAGCGTTGGAGCGACTAGCCAAGCCGACAATGAGCAGTTCTTC,CSVGATSQADNEQFF
TRBV7-9,NA,TRBJ2-3,TGTGCCAGCAGCTCGGCCGGCGGAGATACGCAGTATTTT,CASSSAGGDTQYF
TRBV9,TRBD1,TRBJ1-1,TGTGCCAGCAGCGTGGAGGGGGCCGGTGACACTGAAGCTTTCTTT,CASSVEGAGDTEAFF
TRBV6-4,TRBD2,TRBJ2-1,TGTGCCAGCAGTGAAAAGGCCCCGGGGTATAACGGGAGGGCCGCGTTGAAGTTCTTC,CASSEKAPGYNGRAALKFF
TRBV7-9,NA,TRBJ1-1,TGTGCCAGCAGCCCCCGTAGTCCGAACACTGAAGCTTTCTTT,CASSPRSPNTEAFF
TRBV5-1,TRBD1,TRBJ1-4,TGCGCCAGCAGGAGAGGACAGGGTGGAGAAAAACTGTTTTTT,CASRRGQGGEKLFF
TRBV9,TRBD1,TRBJ1-2,TGTGCCAGCAGCGCACGACAGGGGTCTACCTATGGCTACACCTTC,CASSARQGSTYGYTF
TRBV11-3,TRBD1,TRBJ2-5,TGCGCCAGCAGCTCGCGACAGGGGGAGACCCAGTACTTC,CASSSRQGETQYF
TRBV25-1,TRBD2,TRBJ2-1,TGTGCCAGCAGTGCCCCCGGGAGGGTATACAATGAGCAGTTCTTC,CASSAPGRVYNEQFF
TRBV15,NA,TRBJ2-3,TGTGCCACCAGCAGCAGGCTACTAGTGAGGGCAGATACGCAGTATTTT,CATSSRLLVRADTQYF
TRBV2,TRBD1,TRBJ1-2,TGTGCCAGCAGTGATCAACAGGGGATAGTCTCCTACACCTTC,CASSDQQGIVSYTF
TRBV30,NA,TRBJ2-7,TGTGCCTGGAGTGGAACAGGCCATTACGAGCAGTACTTC,CAWSGTGHYEQYF
TRBV10-1,NA,TRBJ2-7,TGCGCCAGCAGTGATGCCCCCGGTGGCGAGCAGTACTTC,CASSDAPGGEQYF
TRBV5-4,NA,TRBJ2-5,TGTGCCAGCAGCGGGTGGGCGTACCAAGAGACCCAGTACTTC,CASSGWAYQETQYF
TRBV7-2,TRBD1,TRBJ1-1,TGTGCCAGCAGCATTGACAGGGTTAGATATGTGGGCACTGAAGCTTTCTTT,CASSIDRVRYVGTEAFF
TRBV5-6,NA,TRBJ1-6,TGTGCCAGCAGCTTGTGGGGAAGAGGGAATTCACCCCTCCACTTT,CASSLWGRGNSPLHF
TRBV6-5,NA,TRBJ2-3,TGTGCCAGCAGCCCGTCAGCAGATACGCAGTATTTT,CASSPSADTQYF
TRBV10-1,TRBD2,TRBJ2-1,TGCGCCAGCAGTGAGTCACTAGCGGACCCTTGGAATGAGCAGTTCTTC,CASSESLADPWNEQFF
TRBV29-1,TRBD2,TRBJ2-3,TGCAGCGTTGAAGTAGGGCCTAGCGGGAGTTCTGGCACAGATACGCAGTATTTT,CSVEVGPSGSSGTDTQYF
TRBV19,NA,TRBJ1-1,TGTGCCAGTAGTGAGCAAAGCGAAGGGGGAACTGAAGCTTTCTTT,CASSEQSEGGTEAFF
TRBV5-1,TRBD2,TRBJ2-3,TGCGCCAGCAGCTCGCGCCGAACTAGCGGGGGGGCCGCCGATACGCAGTATTTT,CASSSRRTSGGAADTQYF
TRBV4-2,TRBD2,TRBJ2-5,TGTGCCAGCAGCCAAGATGGAGCGGGAGGGGGACAAGAGACCCAGTACTTC,CASSQDGAGGGQETQYF
TRBV5-6,NA,TRBJ2-5,TGTGCCAGCAGCAATGACAGACGAGAGACCCAGTACTTC,CASSNDRRETQYF
TRBV7-9,NA,TRBJ2-1,TGTGCCAGCAGCACTCCCCCAGGGGCCCCCTACAATGAGCAGTTCTTC,CASSTPPGAPYNEQFF
TRBV9,NA,TRBJ2-7,TGTGCCAGCAGCCCAGGACAAGCCTACGAGCAGTACTTC,CASSPGQAYEQYF
TRBV5-1,NA,TRBJ2-3,TGCGCCAGCAGCTTGAGGGTTGGGAGAGATACGCAGTATTTT,CASSLRVGRDTQYF
TRBV6-5,TRBD1,TRBJ2-4,TGTGCCAGCAGTTACTCCTGGGGACAGCACAAAAACATTCAGTACTTC,CASSYSWGQHKNIQYF
TRBV5-1,NA,TRBJ2-1,TGCGCCAGCAGCTTGGAGGGAGGTCGAGACAATGAGCAGTTCTTC,CASSLEGGRDNEQFF
TRBV6-1,NA,TRBJ1-5,TGTGCCAGCAGTTTTTACAGGGATCAGCCCCAGCATTTT,CASSFYRDQPQHF
TRBV5-1,NA,TRBJ1-1,TGCGCCAGCAGCTTGGGACAGGCTGACACTGAAGCTTTCTTT,CASSLGQADTEAFF
TRBV10-3,TRBD2,TRBJ2-1,TGTGCCACCGGACTAGCGGGAGACTACAATGAGCAGTTCTTC,CATGLAGDYNEQFF
TRBV30,TRBD2,TRBJ2-7,TGTGCCTGGAAGTCTCCGGGAGGGCTCGAGCAGTACTTC,CAWKSPGGLEQYF
TRBV5-8,NA,TRBJ1-1,TGTGCCAGCAGCTTCAGTCTGAATCCCACTGAAGCTTTCTTT,CASSFSLNPTEAFF
TRBV30,NA,TRBJ2-3,TGTGCCTGTATCCTTGGCACAGATACGCAGTATTTT,CACILGTDTQYF
TRBV20-1,NA,TRBJ2-7,TGCAGTGCTAGATTAATTGACGAGCAGTACTTC,CSARLIDEQYF
TRBV7-2,TRBD1,TRBJ1-5,TGTGCCAGCAGCCGACAGGGTGGGGGCGCCAATCAGCCCCAGCATTTT,CASSRQGGGANQPQHF
TRBV9,NA,TRBJ2-5,TGTGCCAGCAGTGCGTCATTGGGCCTCGGGGAGAACCAGTACTTC,CASSASLGLGENQYF
TRBV4-1,TRBD1,TRBJ2-5,TGCGCCAGCAGCCCGGGACAGGGAGGGGAGACCCAGTACTTC,CASSPGQGGETQYF
TRBV5-4,NA,TRBJ1-1,TGTGCCAGCAGCTTGGGAGAGGCTCAGATTAACACTGAAGCTTTCTTT,CASSLGEAQINTEAFF
TRBV5-1,TRBD2,TRBJ2-5,TGCGCCAGCAGCTTGGGGGCCGGGCGGGGGGACGGAGAGACCCAGTACTTC,CASSLGAGRGDGETQYF
TRBV5-1,NA,TRBJ2-5,TGCGCCAGCAGCTCAGGAGCGACCCAGGGAGAGACCCAGTACTTC,CASSSGATQGETQYF
TRBV7-6,NA,TRBJ1-1,TGTGCCAGCAGCTTAGGGTCGGGGAGTTTTAACACTGAAGCTTTCTTT,CASSLGSGSFNTEAFF
TRBV5-4,NA,TRBJ2-5,TGTGCCAGCAGGAACCGGACAGTACAAGAGAACCAGTACTTC,CASRNRTVQENQYF
TRBV6-1,NA,TRBJ2-2,TGTGCCAGTGTAGTGACTAGGAACACCGGGGAGCTGTTTTTT,CASVVTRNTGELFF
TRBV18,TRBD1,TRBJ2-4,TGTGCCAGCTCACCAGGGACAGGGGGCAAAAACATTCAGTACTTC,CASSPGTGGKNIQYF
TRBV6-6,TRBD1,TRBJ1-5,TGTGCCGCCGGACAGGTATACAATCAGCCCCAGCATTTT,CAAGQVYNQPQHF
TRBV5-1,TRBD1,TRBJ2-7,TGCGCCAGCAGCTTAACAGGGGTCTACGAGCAGTACTTC,CASSLTGVYEQYF
TRBV27,NA,TRBJ1-2,TGTGCCAGCAGATCAACAGGCGACTATGGCTACACCTTC,CASRSTGDYGYTF
TRBV6-5,NA,TRBJ2-2,TGTGCCAGCAGTTTGAGTTTGACCGGGGAGCTGTTTTTT,CASSLSLTGELFF
TRBV14,TRBD1,TRBJ1-1,TGTGCCAGCAGCCGCAGAGGGGGCGTAGGGACTGAAGCTTTCTTT,CASSRRGGVGTEAFF
TRBV18,TRBD1,TRBJ2-7,TGTGCCAGCTCACCCCCGGGACAGGGTTACGGGCAGTACTTC,CASSPPGQGYGQYF